This is a list of T cell receptor beta chains from one sample in a study of T cells after yellow fever vaccination. Via MiXCR, TCRdb re-called the 5' RACE reads, giving one row per CDR3 protein. The sample comprises tens of thousands of distinct CDR3 sequences, around 7% of which are singletons, and about 27% rests with the top ten. The sample here was CD8+ T cells sorted from PBMCs, taken 9 to 10 days after the first yellow fever vaccination. These receptors were taken from a man younger than 35 who received the YFV17D yellow fever vaccine. The CDR3 runs from the conserved cysteine through the conserved F or W. Each record gives: clone size, V gene, D gene, J gene, CDR3 DNA, CDR3 protein. A D gene is named only where the DNA matches it firmly. Not every row has a clone size; where given, it reads once, few, many or a size class.

NA	TRBV20-1	NA	TRBJ2-7	TGCAGTGCTAGTTCCGGGTACCGCACCTACGAGCAGTACTTC	CSASSGYRTYEQYF
few	TRBV11-2	NA	TRBJ2-1	TGTGCCAGCAGCTTAGGGCGCGGGGCCCCCCAGTTCTTC	CASSLGRGAPQFF
few	TRBV19	NA	TRBJ2-3	TGTGCCAGTAGTACGGTGGGCACCGATACGCAGTATTTT	CASSTVGTDTQYF
many	TRBV9	NA	TRBJ1-1	TGTGCCAGCAGCGGAAGAGGCCGGGCGAACACTGAAGCTTTCTTT	CASSGRGRANTEAFF
many	TRBV9	NA	TRBJ1-2	TGTGCCAGCAGCGTAGTGGCAGGGCCGAACTATGGCTACACCTTC	CASSVVAGPNYGYTF
few	TRBV12-3/TRBV12-4	TRBD2	TRBJ2-1	TGTGCCAGCAGTTTGGTCGGGGGGAGCTCCTACAATGAGCAGTTCTTC	CASSLVGGSSYNEQFF
many	TRBV4-1	TRBD1	TRBJ1-4	TGCGCCAGCAGCCATGGGACAGCTGACTATGAAAAACTGTTTTTT	CASSHGTADYEKLFF
many	TRBV12-3/TRBV12-4	TRBD2	TRBJ2-7	TGTGCCAGCAGTTCACCTCTAGCGGGGCAATACGAGCAGTACTTC	CASSSPLAGQYEQYF
few	TRBV6-1	NA	TRBJ1-1	TGTGCCAGCGCTATCCTTCGGGGATCTGAAGCTTTCTTT	CASAILRGSEAFF
many	TRBV7-2	NA	TRBJ2-4	TGTGCCACCCACCCAGTAATTGAAAACATTCAGTACTTC	CATHPVIENIQYF
NA	TRBV7-6	NA	TRBJ1-3	TGTGCCAGCAGCCAATCTTTGGGAAGCTCTGGAAACACCATATATTTT	CASSQSLGSSGNTIYF
many	TRBV7-2	TRBD2	TRBJ2-1	TGTGCCAGCAGCTTATGGAAGCGGGGGGGGGATGAGCAGTTCTTC	CASSLWKRGGDEQFF
many	TRBV10-3	NA	TRBJ1-1	TGTGCCATCAGTGAGTCGACGACCAGGGAGAACACTGAAGCTTTCTTT	CAISESTTRENTEAFF
few	TRBV5-5	TRBD1	TRBJ2-7	TGTGCCAGCAGCTTGGCGACAGGGTTCTACGAGCAGTACTTC	CASSLATGFYEQYF
few	TRBV6-6	TRBD1	TRBJ2-7	TGTGCCAGCAGCCAGGGGGTCTTCAACGAGCAGTACTTC	CASSQGVFNEQYF
many	TRBV9	NA	TRBJ2-3	TGTGCCAGCAGCGTACGTCCGGGGGCCAGCACAGATACGCAGTATTTT	CASSVRPGASTDTQYF
many	TRBV12-3/TRBV12-4	TRBD1	TRBJ2-1	TGTGCCAGCATCTTGGGACAGGGGTTCGGCAATGAGCAGTTCTTC	CASILGQGFGNEQFF
many	TRBV6-4	TRBD1	TRBJ1-3	TGTGCCAGCAGTTATGACAGGGTGGATGGAAACACCATATATTTT	CASSYDRVDGNTIYF
many	TRBV6-1	NA	TRBJ1-2	TGTGCCAGCAGTGGTACCGGGACACAAATCTTCTATGGCTACACCTTC	CASSGTGTQIFYGYTF
few	TRBV6-5	NA	TRBJ2-3	TGTGCCAGCAGTTACGAGGCAGCAGGCACAGATACGCAGTATTTT	CASSYEAAGTDTQYF
many	TRBV12-3/TRBV12-4	NA	TRBJ2-7	TGTGCCAGCAGCGGGCTTTCCTACGAGCAGTACTTC	CASSGLSYEQYF
NA	TRBV13	TRBD1	TRBJ2-2	TGTGCCAGCAGCTTAGGCCGAGGGACAGGGTTGAACACCGGGGAGCTGTTTTTT	CASSLGRGTGLNTGELFF
many	TRBV27	TRBD2	TRBJ2-7	TGTGCCAGCAGCTTGGGGACTAGCGGGTACGAGCAGTACTTC	CASSLGTSGYEQYF
many	TRBV4-1	NA	TRBJ1-1	TGCGCCAGCAGCCCCCGTGGACAGCCAAACACTGAAGCTTTCTTT	CASSPRGQPNTEAFF
many	TRBV4-1	TRBD1	TRBJ2-1	TGCGCCAGCAGCCAACGCCTAACAGGGGGCTCCTACAATGAGCAGTTCTTC	CASSQRLTGGSYNEQFF
many	TRBV5-6	NA	TRBJ2-5	TGTGCCAGCGACCTCTGGAGACTAGACGGACGAGAGACCCAGTACTTC	CASDLWRLDGRETQYF
many	TRBV10-3	TRBD1	TRBJ1-2	TGTGCCATCAGACACAGCCGGGACAGGCCCGACTATGGCTACACCTTC	CAIRHSRDRPDYGYTF
NA	TRBV7-9	NA	TRBJ2-4	TGTGCCAGCAGCTCCCTCTCCGGGACTGAAAACATTCAGTACTTC	CASSSLSGTENIQYF
many	TRBV5-1	TRBD1	TRBJ1-2	TGCGCCAGCAGCTACCCCGCAGGAGGGGGCCATGGCTACACCTTC	CASSYPAGGGHGYTF
NA	TRBV4-2	NA	TRBJ2-7	TGTGCAAGCAGCCAAGATTCGGCCGTCTCAGGATTGGACTACGAGCAGTACTTC	CASSQDSAVSGLDYEQYF
many	TRBV19	NA	TRBJ1-2	TGTGCCAGTAGTCCCAGACAGTACTATGGCTACACCTTC	CASSPRQYYGYTF
many	TRBV6-2/TRBV6-3	TRBD1	TRBJ2-1	TGTGCCAGCAGTTACTCGACAGGGGGCAATGAGCAGTTCTTC	CASSYSTGGNEQFF
NA	TRBV7-8	NA	TRBJ1-1	TGTGCCAGCAGCTTAGCGCCAAGGGACACTGAAGCTTTCTTT	CASSLAPRDTEAFF
few	TRBV6-5	TRBD1	TRBJ1-2	TGTGCCAGCAGTTACGACGCCCGACAGGGGAATGGCTACACCTTC	CASSYDARQGNGYTF
NA	TRBV4-3	TRBD1	TRBJ1-5	TGCGCCAGCAGCCAAGATACCTGGACAGGGGGACAGCCCCAGCATTTT	CASSQDTWTGGQPQHF
many	TRBV7-6	TRBD1	TRBJ2-3	TGTGCCAGCAGCAACCGGGACAGGGAAACAGATACGCAGTATTTT	CASSNRDRETDTQYF
many	TRBV4-1	NA	TRBJ1-5	TGCGCCAGCAGCGGGACAACAGGGATTAGCAATCAGCCCCAGCATTTT	CASSGTTGISNQPQHF
NA	TRBV5-6	NA	TRBJ2-1	TGTGCCAGCAGTCCCGGGTTCCTATCCCCGAGCTCCTACAATGAGCAGTTCTTC	CASSPGFLSPSSYNEQFF
many	TRBV24-1	TRBD1	TRBJ2-3	TGTGCCACCAGTGTCGCAGACGGACAGGGGGCTGAGTCAGATACGCAGTATTTT	CATSVADGQGAESDTQYF
many	TRBV19	TRBD2	TRBJ2-1	TGTGCCAGTACCCCGACTAGCGGGGGTTACAATGAGCAGTTCTTC	CASTPTSGGYNEQFF
many	TRBV27	TRBD1	TRBJ1-2	TGTGCCAGCAGTGGTACAGGGGGCAGCGACTATGGCTACACCTTC	CASSGTGGSDYGYTF
many	TRBV28	TRBD1	TRBJ2-3	TGTGCCAGCAGCCGCGCAGGGGGTGGTTTGACAGATACGCAGTATTTT	CASSRAGGGLTDTQYF
few	TRBV6-2/TRBV6-3	NA	TRBJ1-1	TGTGCCAGCACCACAACAGTGGGGGTGGTTGAAGCTTTCTTT	CASTTTVGVVEAFF
many	TRBV19	NA	TRBJ1-1	TGTGCCAGTACGGACACCATTAACACTGAAGCTTTCTTT	CASTDTINTEAFF
NA	TRBV4-3	NA	TRBJ2-1	TGCGCCAGCAGCCAAGATGATGGGGATAATGAGCAGTTCTTC	CASSQDDGDNEQFF
NA	TRBV9	NA	TRBJ2-3	TGTGCCAGCAGCTTACGACTAGCAGATACGCAGTATTTT	CASSLRLADTQYF
many	TRBV7-9	NA	TRBJ2-2	TGTGCCAGCAGTTCAATGACCGGGAACACCGGGGAGCTGTTTTTT	CASSSMTGNTGELFF
few	TRBV7-9	TRBD1	TRBJ1-1	TGTGCCAGCAGTTACGACCAGGGGGTCTCTCTTAACACTGAAGCTTTCTTT	CASSYDQGVSLNTEAFF
NA	TRBV4-1	NA	TRBJ1-2	TGCGCCAGCAGCCAAGAAAATTCAGGAGCTTCTTATGGCTACACCTTC	CASSQENSGASYGYTF
few	TRBV28	TRBD1	TRBJ1-2	TGTGCCAGCCTCCCTTTCAGGGGGCAGGGCTACACCTTC	CASLPFRGQGYTF
NA	TRBV25-1	NA	TRBJ1-1	TGTGCCAGCAGTCCGGGGTATAACACTGAAGCTTTCTTT	CASSPGYNTEAFF